This T cell receptor beta chain was observed in a study of molecular identifiers for immune sequencing clone quantification. On the study more broadly: Replicate RNA from roughly 21,000 or 96,000 naive CD8 T cells formed five aliquots; four were sequenced. Study-level points and caveats: For highly expanded clones, sizes could be underestimated when identical TCR molecules share a barcode. Clones of above 20 RNA copies carried over 99% of effector molecules; in naive cells they carried under 1%.

At least ten counts were recorded for this clonotype. Antigen: not known. When naive CD8 T cells were sorted, they were gated as CD8+CD4-CCR7+CD45RA+. TCRdb used MiXCR to reprocess the PCR reads, holding one entry per CDR3 protein. The data hold hundreds of thousands of distinct CDR3 sequences, with about 25% observed a single time. Trimming took off 4 bases at V and 2 bases at J, with 14 bases between the two ends. This CDR3 region has 14 residues. Germline V gene data show CDR1 as SQVTM and CDR2 as ANQGSEA. Sequencing was carried out using naive CD8+ T cells from blood, with Jurkat cell RNA spiked in. Subset reported: FACS-sorted CD8+CD4-CCR7+CD45RA+ naive T cells. This clonotype was sampled from a human donor in good health. Some libraries in this study had Jurkat cell RNA spiked in. The V call is TRBV29-1, the J call TRBJ1-1; weak D call: TRBD1 (5 bases). CDR3 residues: CSVGGDRENTEAFF. In DNA form, the CDR3 reads TGCAGCGTTGGTGGCGACAGAGAAAACACTGAAGCTTTCTTT.